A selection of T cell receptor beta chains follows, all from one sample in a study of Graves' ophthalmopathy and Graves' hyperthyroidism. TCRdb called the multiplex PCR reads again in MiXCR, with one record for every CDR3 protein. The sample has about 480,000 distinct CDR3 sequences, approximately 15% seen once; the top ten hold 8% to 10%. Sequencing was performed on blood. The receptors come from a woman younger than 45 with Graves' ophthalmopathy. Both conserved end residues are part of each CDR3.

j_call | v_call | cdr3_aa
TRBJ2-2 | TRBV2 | CASKGATGELFF
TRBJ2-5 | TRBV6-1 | CASSEAEAGLSTQYF
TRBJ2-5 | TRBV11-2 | CASSLDLAAIVGTQYF
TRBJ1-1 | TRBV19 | CASSIPGERTEAFF
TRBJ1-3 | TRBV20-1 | CSARDESSTLINTIYF
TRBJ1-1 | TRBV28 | CASSPSRERPEAFF
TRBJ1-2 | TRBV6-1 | CASSEPGHYGYTF
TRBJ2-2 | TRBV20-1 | CSAYYSGGELFF
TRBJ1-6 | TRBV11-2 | CASSLGYGGSPLHF
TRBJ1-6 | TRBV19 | CASSNLPGSPLHF
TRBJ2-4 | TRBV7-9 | CASSLGTGFDQYF
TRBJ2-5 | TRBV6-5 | CASSYVLNQETQYF
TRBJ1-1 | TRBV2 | CASWGGTEAFF
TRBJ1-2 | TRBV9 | CASSVEPGLFNYGYTF
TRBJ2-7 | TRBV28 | CASSFAPSSYEQYF
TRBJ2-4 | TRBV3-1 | CASSHPGTSGRRAKNIQYF
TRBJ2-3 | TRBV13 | CASSHRPASDTQYF
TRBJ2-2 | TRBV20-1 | CSARISGSTGELFF
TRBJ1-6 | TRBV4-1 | CASSHGANSPLHF
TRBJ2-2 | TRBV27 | CASSSDSDTGELFF
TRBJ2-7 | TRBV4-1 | CASSQFSGSEQYF
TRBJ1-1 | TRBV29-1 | CSVGGQGGTEAFF
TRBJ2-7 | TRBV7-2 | CASGWGYEQYF
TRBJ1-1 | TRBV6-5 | CASSYVQGQTEAFF
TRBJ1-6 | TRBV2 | CASTWGQKESPLHF
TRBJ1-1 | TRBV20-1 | CSARKEDRGAFF
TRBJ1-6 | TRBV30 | CAWSVRSGGVFSYNSPLHF
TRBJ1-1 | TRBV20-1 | CSAQAGYTEAFF
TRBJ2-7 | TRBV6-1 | CASSEVAGPGYEQYF
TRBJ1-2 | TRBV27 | CASSATASYGYTF
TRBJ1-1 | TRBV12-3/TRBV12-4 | CASSPGGDEAFF
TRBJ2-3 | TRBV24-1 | CATSETSGRAGPRDTQYF
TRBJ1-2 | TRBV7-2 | CASSLQVTGTYFYTF
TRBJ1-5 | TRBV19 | CASTTTTGPGSRPQHF
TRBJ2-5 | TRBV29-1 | CSVRRQETQYF
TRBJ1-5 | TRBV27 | CASSSDRGGNQPQHF
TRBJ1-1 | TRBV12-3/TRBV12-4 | CASSRARSTEAFF
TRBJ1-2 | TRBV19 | CASSIKIHGVGYTF
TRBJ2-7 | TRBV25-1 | CASSDGTGAYEQYF
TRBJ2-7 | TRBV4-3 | CASSQDIAGAYEQYF
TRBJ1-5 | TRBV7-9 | CASSSGGGYNQPKHF
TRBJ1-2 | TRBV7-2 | CASSSPPSGVHGYTF
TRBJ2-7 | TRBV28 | CASSLFGTSGSYEQYF
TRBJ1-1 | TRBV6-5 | CASSIRRGSNTEAFF